The clone carrying this T cell receptor (beta chain) was picked up many times. What it binds is unknown. The protocol attached unique molecular identifiers to individual cDNA molecules. TCRdb re-analysed the 5' RACE reads in MiXCR, keeping a single row per CDR3 protein. This sample has 80,000 to 95,000 distinct CDR3 sequences, with approximately 15% found just once. The entry originates in a study of early T cells in non-severe SARS-CoV-2 infection. Overall study: Bulk RNA taken from unsorted whole blood was sequenced, leaving chains unpaired.

Study outcomes and limitations: Anti-spike CD8 specificities were favored by VDJdb matching, whose results missed private and CD4 specificities.

The CDR3 extends over 16 amino acids. Germline CDR1 and CDR2: LNHDA and SQIVND (reference sequence). V lost 5 bases and J lost 2, with 13 bases in between. The rearrangement uses TRBV19 and TRBJ2-6, with D possibly matching TRBD1 (5 bases). The material sequenced was whole blood. This sequence was found in an adult who was a healthcare worker with PCR-confirmed SARS-CoV-2 infection or an uninfected control (not recorded which). The CDR3: CASSASTAPGANVLTF. In nucleotides, the CDR3 is TGTGCCAGTAGTGCCTCGACAGCCCCTGGGGCCAACGTCCTGACTTTC. Filled out from reference TRBV19 and TRBJ2-6, the complete variable domain reads DGGITQSPKYLFRKEGQNVTLSCEQNLNHDAMYWYRQDPGQGLRLIYYSQIVNDFQKGDIAEGYSVSREKKESFPLTVTSAQKNPTAFYLCASSASTAPGANVLTFGAGSRLTVL.